The T cell receptor beta chain described here comes from a study of monozygotic twins with inflammatory bowel disease. TCRdb re-called the 5' RACE reads and gives one entry per CDR3 protein, without DNA. This listing includes a few hundred thousand distinct CDR3 sequences. Broader study findings: The study found lower TCRbeta diversity (inverse Simpson) in IBD patients than in healthy co-twins.

Of note for this clonotype: Its antigen remains unknown.

CDR3 length equals 17 residues. Germline assignment: CDR1 SGHRS and CDR2 YFSETQ. The TCR sequence derives from a human donor with ulcerative colitis or Crohn's disease, or a healthy co-twin of an affected twin (not recorded which). V is TRBV5-1 and J is TRBJ2-7; the D gene TCRdb calls, TRBD1, cannot be checked with no DNA. The sequenced sample was blood. The CDR3 here is CASSLSSHRGEAYEQYF.